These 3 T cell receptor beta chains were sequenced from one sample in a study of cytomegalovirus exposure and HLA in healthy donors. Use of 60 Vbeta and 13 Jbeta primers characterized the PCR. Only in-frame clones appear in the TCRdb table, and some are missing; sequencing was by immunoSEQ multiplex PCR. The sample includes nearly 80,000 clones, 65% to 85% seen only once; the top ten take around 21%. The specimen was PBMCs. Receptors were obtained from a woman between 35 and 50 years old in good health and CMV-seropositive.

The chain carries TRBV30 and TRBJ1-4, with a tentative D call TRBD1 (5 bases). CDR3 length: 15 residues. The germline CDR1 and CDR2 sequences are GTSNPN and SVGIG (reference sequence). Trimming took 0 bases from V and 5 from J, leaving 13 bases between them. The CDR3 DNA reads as TGTGCCTGGAGTGTAGCGGGACCTTGGAATGAAAAACTGTTTTTT. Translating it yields CAWSVAGPWNEKLFF.

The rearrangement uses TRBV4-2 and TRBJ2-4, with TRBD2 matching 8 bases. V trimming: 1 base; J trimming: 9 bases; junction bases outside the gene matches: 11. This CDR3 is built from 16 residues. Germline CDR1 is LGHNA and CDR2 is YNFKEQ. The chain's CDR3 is CASSQVAGGADSIQYF. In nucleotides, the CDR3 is TGTGCCAGCAGCCAAGTGGCCGGGGGGGCCGATAGCATTCAGTACTTC.

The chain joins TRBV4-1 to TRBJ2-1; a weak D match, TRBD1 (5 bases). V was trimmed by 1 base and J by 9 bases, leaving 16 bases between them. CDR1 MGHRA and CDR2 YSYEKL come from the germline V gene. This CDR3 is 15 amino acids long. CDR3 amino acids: CASSQAAWGYGEQFF. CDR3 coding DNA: TGCGCCAGCAGCCAAGCAGCCTGGGGCTACGGTGAGCAGTTCTTC.